This TCR beta chain was recovered during a study of T cells in Graves' hyperthyroidism and ophthalmopathy. This clonotype was detected many times. Its specificity is not known. Authors of the study amplified TCR beta CDR3 regions from RNA transcripts. The HTBI set primed first-round TCR CDR3 RT-PCR. TCRdb called the multiplex PCR reads again in MiXCR, with one record for every CDR3 protein. The table lists hundreds of thousands of distinct CDR3 sequences, roughly 40% of them singletons. Calling Graves' hyperthyroidism stable meant ophthalmopathy did not progress within 18 months. Diagnosis of hyperthyroidism was new in patients aged 18 to 65, and its duration was under 2 months. Findings and caveats of the study: With a median lead of 6.5 months before onset, the model predicted ophthalmopathy.

The CDR3 runs to 15 residues. Looked up from germline, CDR1 is LNHDA and CDR2 is SQIVND (reference sequence). Trimming cost V 7 bases and J 0 bases, with 10 bases left between them. Sequenced material: blood. The receptor was derived from a man between 18 and 29 years old with Graves' hyperthyroidism. This chain connects TRBV19 to TRBJ2-6; the D is unclear. The CDR3 nucleotides are TGTGCCAGTATGGCGTGGGGCTCTGGGGCCAACGTCCTGACTTTC. It yields the protein CASMAWGSGANVLTF. The whole variable domain, filled in from reference TRBV19 and TRBJ2-6, reads DGGITQSPKYLFRKEGQNVTLSCEQNLNHDAMYWYRQDPGQGLRLIYYSQIVNDFQKGDIAEGYSVSREKKESFPLTVTSAQKNPTAFYLCASMAWGSGANVLTFGAGSRLTVL.